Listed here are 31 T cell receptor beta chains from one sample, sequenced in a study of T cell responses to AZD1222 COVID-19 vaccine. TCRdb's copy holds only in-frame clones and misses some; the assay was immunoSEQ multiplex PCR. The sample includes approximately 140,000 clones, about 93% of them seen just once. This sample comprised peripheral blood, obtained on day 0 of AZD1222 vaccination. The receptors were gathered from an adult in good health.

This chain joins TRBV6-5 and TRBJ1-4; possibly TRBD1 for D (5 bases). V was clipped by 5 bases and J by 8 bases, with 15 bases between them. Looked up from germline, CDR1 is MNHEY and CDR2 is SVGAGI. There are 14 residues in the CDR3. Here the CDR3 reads CASSTGQGWEKLFF. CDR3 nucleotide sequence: TGTGCCAGCAGTACTGGGCAGGGTTGGGAAAAACTGTTTTTT.

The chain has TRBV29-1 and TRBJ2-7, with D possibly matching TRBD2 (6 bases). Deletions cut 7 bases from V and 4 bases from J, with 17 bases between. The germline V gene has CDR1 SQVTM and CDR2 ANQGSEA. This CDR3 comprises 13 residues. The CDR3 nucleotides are TGCAGCGCTGTACTGGGGGGAATATACGAGCAGTACTTC. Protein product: CSAVLGGIYEQYF.

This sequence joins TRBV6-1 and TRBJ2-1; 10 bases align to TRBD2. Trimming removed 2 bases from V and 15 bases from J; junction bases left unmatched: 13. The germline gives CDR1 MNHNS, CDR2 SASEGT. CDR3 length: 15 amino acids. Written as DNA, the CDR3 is TGTGCCAGCAGTGAAAATGGCCTAGCGGGAGTAGGTTGGTTCTTC. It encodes CASSENGLAGVGWFF.

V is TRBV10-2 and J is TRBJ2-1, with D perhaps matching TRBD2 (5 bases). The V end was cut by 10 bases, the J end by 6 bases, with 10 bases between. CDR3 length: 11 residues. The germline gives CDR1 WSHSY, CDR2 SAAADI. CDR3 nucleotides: TGCGCCACCTTGGAGGTCAATGAGCAGTTCTTC. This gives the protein CATLEVNEQFF.

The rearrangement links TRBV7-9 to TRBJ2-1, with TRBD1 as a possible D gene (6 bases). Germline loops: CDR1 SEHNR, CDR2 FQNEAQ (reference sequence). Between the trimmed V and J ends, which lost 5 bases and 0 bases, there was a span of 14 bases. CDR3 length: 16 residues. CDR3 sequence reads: CASSEGVASSYNEQFF. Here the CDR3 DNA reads TGTGCCAGCAGCGAGGGGGTAGCAAGCTCCTACAATGAGCAGTTCTTC.

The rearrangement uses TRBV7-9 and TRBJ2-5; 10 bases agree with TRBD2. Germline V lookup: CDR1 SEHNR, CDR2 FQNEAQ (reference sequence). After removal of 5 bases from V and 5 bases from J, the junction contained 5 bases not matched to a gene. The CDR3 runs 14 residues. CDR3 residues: CASSPSGGSETQYF. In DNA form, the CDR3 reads TGTGCCAGCAGCCCTAGCGGGGGTTCGGAGACCCAGTACTTC.

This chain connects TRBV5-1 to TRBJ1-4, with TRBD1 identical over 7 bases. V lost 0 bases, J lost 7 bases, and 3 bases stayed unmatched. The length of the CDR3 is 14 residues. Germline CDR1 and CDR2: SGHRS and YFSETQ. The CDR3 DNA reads TGCGCCAGCAGCTTGGGAGGGGGCAGTGAAAAACTGTTTTTT. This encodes CASSLGGGSEKLFF.

The CDR3 region is CASSLAPRSYGYTF. The CDR3 DNA reads TGTGCCAGCAGCCTTGCCCCTCGGAGCTATGGCTACACCTTC. The gene calls are TRBV6-5 and TRBJ1-2, with D uncertain. Germline CDR1 MNHEY, CDR2 SVGAGI. The ends were cut back, 6 bases at V and 4 bases at J, with 15 bases in the middle. This CDR3 is built from 14 residues.

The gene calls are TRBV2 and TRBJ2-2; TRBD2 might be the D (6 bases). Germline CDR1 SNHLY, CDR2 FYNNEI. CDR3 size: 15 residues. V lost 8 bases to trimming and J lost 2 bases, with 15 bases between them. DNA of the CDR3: TGTGCCAGCGTTGGGGACTCACAAAACACCGGGGAGCTGTTTTTT. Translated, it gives CASVGDSQNTGELFF. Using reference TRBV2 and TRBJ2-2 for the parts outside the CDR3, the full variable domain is EPEVTQTPSHQVTQMGQEVILRCVPISNHLYFYWYRQILGQKVEFLVSFYNNEISEKSEIFDDQFSVERPDGSNFTLKIRSTKLEDSAMYFCASVGDSQNTGELFFGEGSRLTVL.

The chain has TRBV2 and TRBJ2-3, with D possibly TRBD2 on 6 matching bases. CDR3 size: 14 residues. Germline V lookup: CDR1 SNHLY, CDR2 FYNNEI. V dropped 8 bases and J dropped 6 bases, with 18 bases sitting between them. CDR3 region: CASGPGLRGDTQYF. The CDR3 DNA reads TGTGCCAGCGGTCCGGGACTCCGGGGGGATACGCAGTATTTT.

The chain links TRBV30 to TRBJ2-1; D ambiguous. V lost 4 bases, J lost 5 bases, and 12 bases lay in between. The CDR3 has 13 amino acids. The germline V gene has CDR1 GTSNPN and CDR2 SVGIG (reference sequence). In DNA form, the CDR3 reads TGTGCCTGGAAATTAGGCGGAGACAATGAGCAGTTCTTC. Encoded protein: CAWKLGGDNEQFF.

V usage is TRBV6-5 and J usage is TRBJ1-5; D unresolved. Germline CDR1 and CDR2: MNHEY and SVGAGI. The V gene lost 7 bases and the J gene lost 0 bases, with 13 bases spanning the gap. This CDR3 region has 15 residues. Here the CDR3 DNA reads TGTGCCAGCAATGGATTCCCCCTTAGCAATCAGCCCCAGCATTTT. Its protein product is CASNGFPLSNQPQHF.

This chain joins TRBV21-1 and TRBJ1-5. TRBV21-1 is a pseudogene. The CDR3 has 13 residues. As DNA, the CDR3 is TGTGCCAGCATAAGGATTTCCAATCAGCCCCAGCATTTT. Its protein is CASIRISNQPQHF.

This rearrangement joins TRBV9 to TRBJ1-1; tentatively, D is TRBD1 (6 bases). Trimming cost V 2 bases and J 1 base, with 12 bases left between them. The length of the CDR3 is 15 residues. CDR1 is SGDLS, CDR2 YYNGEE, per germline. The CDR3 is CASSVLGTPNTEAFF. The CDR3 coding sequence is TGTGCCAGCAGCGTCCTAGGGACACCGAACACTGAAGCTTTCTTT.

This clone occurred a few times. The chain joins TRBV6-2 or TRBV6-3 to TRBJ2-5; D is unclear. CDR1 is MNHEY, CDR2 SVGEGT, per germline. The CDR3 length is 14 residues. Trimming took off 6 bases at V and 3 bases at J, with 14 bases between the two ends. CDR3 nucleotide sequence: TGTGCCAGCAGCCCCCACTATAGGGAAGAGACCCAGTACTTC. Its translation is CASSPHYREETQYF.

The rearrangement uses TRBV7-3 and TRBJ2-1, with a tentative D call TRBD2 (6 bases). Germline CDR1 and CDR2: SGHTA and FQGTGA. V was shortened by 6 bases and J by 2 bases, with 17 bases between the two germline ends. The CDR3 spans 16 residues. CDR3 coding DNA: TGTGCCAGCAGACAAGCCCGGGAGCGCACCTACAATGAGCAGTTCTTC. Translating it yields CASRQARERTYNEQFF.

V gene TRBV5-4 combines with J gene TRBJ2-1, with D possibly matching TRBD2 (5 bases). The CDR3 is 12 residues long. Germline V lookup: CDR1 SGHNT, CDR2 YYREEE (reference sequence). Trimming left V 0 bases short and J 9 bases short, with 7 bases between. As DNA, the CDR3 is TGTGCCAGCAGCTTGGCTGCGGGTGAGCAGTTCTTC. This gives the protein CASSLAAGEQFF. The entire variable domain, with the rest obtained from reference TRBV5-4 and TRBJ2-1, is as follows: ETGVTQSPTHLIKTRGQQVTLRCSSQSGHNTVSWYQQALGQGPQFIFQYYREEENGRGNFPPRFSGLQFPNYSSELNVNALELDDSALYLCASSLAAGEQFFGPGTRLTVL.

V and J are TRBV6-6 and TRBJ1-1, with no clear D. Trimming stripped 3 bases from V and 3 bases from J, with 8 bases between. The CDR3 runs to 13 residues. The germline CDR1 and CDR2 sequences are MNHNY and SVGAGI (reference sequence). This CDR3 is CASSYGTDTEAFF. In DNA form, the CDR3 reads TGTGCCAGCAGTTATGGTACAGACACTGAAGCTTTCTTT.

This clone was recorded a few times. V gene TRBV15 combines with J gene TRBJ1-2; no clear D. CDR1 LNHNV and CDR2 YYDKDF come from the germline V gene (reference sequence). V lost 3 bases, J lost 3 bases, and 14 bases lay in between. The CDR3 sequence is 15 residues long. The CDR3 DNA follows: TGTGCCACCAGCAGTGATGTGAGGAGTGACTATGGCTACACCTTC. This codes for CATSSDVRSDYGYTF.

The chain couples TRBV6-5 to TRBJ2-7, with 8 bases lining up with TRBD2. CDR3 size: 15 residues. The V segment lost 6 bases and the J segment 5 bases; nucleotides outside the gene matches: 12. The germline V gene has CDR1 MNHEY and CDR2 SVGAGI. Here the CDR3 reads CASSPLARGADEQYF. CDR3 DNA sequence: TGTGCCAGCAGCCCCTTAGCGCGGGGGGCTGACGAGCAGTACTTC.

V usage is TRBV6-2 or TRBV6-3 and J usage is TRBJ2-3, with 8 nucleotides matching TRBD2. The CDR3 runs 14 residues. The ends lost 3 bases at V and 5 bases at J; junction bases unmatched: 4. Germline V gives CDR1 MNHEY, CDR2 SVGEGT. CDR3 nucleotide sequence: TGTGCCAGCAGTTATCGGGGGGGGAGAGATACGCAGTATTTT. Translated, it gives CASSYRGGRDTQYF.

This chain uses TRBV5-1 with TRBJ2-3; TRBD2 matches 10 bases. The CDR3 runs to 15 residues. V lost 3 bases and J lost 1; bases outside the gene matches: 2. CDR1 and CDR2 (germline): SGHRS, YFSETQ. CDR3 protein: CASSSLAGGTDTQYF. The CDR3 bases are TGCGCCAGCAGCTCGCTAGCGGGGGGCACAGATACGCAGTATTTT.

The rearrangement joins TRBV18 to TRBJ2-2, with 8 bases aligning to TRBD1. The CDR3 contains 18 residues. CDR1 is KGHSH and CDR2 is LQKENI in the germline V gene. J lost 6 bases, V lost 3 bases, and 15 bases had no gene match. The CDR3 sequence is CASSPGTPGTGRSGELFF. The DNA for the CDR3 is TGTGCCAGCTCACCTGGGACCCCCGGGACAGGCCGATCCGGGGAGCTGTTTTTT.

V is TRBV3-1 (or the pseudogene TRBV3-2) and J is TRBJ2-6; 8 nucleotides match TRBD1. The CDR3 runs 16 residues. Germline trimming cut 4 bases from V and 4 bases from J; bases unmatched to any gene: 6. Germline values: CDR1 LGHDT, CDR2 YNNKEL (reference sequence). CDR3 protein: CASSRTGGTGANVLTF. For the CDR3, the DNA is TGTGCCAGCAGCCGCACAGGGGGGACCGGGGCCAACGTCCTGACTTTC.

CDR3 nucleotides: TGTGCCAGCAGTCCGACAGGGAAGCACTATGGCTACACCTTC. Protein sequence: CASSPTGKHYGYTF. This sequence joins TRBV5-5 and TRBJ1-2; 7 bases match TRBD1. Germline V CDR1 and CDR2: SGHKS, YYEKEE (reference sequence). V trimming: 5 bases; J trimming: 3 bases; junction bases outside the gene matches: 7. The CDR3 runs to 14 residues.

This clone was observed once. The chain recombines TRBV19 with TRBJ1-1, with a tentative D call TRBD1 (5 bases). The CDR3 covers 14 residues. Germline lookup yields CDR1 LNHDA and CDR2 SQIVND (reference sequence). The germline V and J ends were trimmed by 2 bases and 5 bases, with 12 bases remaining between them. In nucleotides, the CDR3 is TGTGCCAGTAGTATACAGGCGGGGGGTACTGAAGCTTTCTTT. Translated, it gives CASSIQAGGTEAFF.

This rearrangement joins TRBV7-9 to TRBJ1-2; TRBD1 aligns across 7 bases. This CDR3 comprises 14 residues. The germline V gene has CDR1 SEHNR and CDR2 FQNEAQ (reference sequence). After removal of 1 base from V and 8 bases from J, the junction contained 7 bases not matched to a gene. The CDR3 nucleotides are TGTGCCAGCAGCTTAGACAGGGGCTCCGACGGCTACACCTTC. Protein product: CASSLDRGSDGYTF. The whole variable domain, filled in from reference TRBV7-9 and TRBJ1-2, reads DTGVSQNPRHKITKRGQNVTFRCDPISEHNRLYWYRQTLGQGPEFLTYFQNEAQLEKSRLLSDRFSAERPKGSFSTLEIQRTEQGDSAMYLCASSLDRGSDGYTFGSGTRLTVV.

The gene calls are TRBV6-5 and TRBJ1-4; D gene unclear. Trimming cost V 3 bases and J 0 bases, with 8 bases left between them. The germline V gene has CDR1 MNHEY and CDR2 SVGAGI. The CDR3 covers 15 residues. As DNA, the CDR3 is TGTGCCAGCAGTTATGAATACGCAACTAATGAAAAACTGTTTTTT. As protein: CASSYEYATNEKLFF.

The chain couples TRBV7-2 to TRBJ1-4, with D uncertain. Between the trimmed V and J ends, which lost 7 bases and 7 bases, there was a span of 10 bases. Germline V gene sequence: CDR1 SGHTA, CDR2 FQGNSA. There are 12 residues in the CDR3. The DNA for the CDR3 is TGTGCCAGCACGGTACCGGGTGAAAAACTGTTTTTT. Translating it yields CASTVPGEKLFF.

The CDR3 is CASSQDPGGGELFF. CDR3 coding DNA: TGCGCCAGCAGCCAAGATCCTGGCGGCGGGGAGCTGTTTTTT. The genes are TRBV4-3 and TRBJ2-2; no clear D. The germline V and J ends were trimmed by 0 bases and 7 bases, with 9 bases remaining between them. CDR1 and CDR2 from the germline V gene are LGHNA and YSLEER. CDR3 length equals 14 residues.

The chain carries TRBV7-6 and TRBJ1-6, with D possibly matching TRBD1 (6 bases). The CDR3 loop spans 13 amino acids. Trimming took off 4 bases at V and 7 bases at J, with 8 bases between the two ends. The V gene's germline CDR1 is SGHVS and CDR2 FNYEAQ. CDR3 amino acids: CASSSTGNSPLHF. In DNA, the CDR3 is TGTGCCAGCAGCTCTACAGGGAATTCACCCCTCCACTTT.